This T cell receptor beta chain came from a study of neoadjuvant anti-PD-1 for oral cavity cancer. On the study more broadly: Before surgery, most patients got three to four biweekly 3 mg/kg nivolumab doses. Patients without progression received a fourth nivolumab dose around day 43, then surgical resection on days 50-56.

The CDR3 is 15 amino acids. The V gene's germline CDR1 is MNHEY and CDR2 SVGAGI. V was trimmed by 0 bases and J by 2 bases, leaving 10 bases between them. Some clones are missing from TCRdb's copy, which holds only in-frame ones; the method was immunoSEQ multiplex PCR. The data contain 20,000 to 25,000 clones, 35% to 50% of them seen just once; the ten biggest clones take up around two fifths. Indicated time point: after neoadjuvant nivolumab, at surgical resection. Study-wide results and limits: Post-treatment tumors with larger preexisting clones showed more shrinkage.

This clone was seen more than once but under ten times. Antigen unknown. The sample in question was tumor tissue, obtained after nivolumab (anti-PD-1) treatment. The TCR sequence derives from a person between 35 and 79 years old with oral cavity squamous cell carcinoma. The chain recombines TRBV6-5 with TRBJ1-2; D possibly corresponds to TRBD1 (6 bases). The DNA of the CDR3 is TGTGCCAGCAGTTACTCCGGACAGCGCAACTATGGCTACACCTTC. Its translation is CASSYSGQRNYGYTF.